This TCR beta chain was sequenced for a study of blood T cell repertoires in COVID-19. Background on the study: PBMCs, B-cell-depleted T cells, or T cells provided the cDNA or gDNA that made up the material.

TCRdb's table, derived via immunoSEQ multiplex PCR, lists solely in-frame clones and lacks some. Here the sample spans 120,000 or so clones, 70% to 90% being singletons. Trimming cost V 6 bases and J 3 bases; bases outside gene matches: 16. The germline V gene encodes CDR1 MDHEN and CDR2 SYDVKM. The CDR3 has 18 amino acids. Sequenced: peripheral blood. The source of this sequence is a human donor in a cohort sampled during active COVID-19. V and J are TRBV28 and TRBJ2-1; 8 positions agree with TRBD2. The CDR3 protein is CASSVSSGLGTSYNEQFF. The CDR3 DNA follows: TGTGCCAGCAGCGTGAGCTCGGGACTCGGGACTAGCTACAATGAGCAGTTCTTC.